These 26 T cell receptor beta chains were sequenced from one sample in a study of spatial heterogeneity in lung cancer. TCRdb re-derived calls from the 5' RACE reads in MiXCR, one entry per CDR3 protein. The data hold some 10,000 distinct CDR3 sequences, with under 6.5% observed a single time. As for time point: sample taken at primary tumor resection. Regarding the study as a whole: Tumors with more nonsynonymous mutations had more expanded intratumoral alpha and beta TCRs.

Which antigens these TCRs recognize remains unknown. Source: lung tumor tissue, taken at surgery. These receptors came from a male donor with early-stage non-small cell lung cancer.

This clonotype showed up many times. The size of this beta chain means little, since it is a stray read in a library made for alpha chains. The gene calls are TRBV27 and TRBJ2-7; 7 positions match TRBD1. Germline V gene lookup returns CDR1 MNHEY and CDR2 SMNVEV (reference sequence). V dropped 3 bases and J dropped 2; count of bases not matched to a gene: 7. This CDR3 has 15 residues. The CDR3 coding sequence is TGTGCCAGCAGTTTTACAGGGCAGGGGGCCTACGAGCAGTACTTC. This gives the protein CASSFTGQGAYEQYF.

In its sample, this clonotype was seen many times. This beta chain is an unintended read in a library built for alpha chains; its size means little. Written as DNA, the CDR3 is TGTGCCAGCAGCCAATTCGCCGGGGACAGGGGGACTGGGGCCAACGTCCTGACTTTC. Protein product: CASSQFAGDRGTGANVLTF. The chain uses TRBV14 and TRBJ2-6, with 11 bases matching TRBD1. V shed 2 bases and J 2 bases; nucleotides not matched to a gene: 8. CDR1 and CDR2 from the germline V gene are SGHDN and FVKESK. This CDR3 contains 19 residues.

This clonotype was seen repeatedly, ten times or more. A library made for alpha chains picked up this beta chain off target, so its size means little. The V and J genes are TRBV27 and TRBJ2-7; D remains unclear. From germline, CDR1 is MNHEY and CDR2 SMNVEV (reference sequence). The V and J ends lost 7 bases and 3 bases respectively, with 10 bases between them. This CDR3 region has 12 residues. In DNA form, the CDR3 reads TGTGCCAGCACCTGGAGAAACTACGAGCAGTACGTC. Protein product: CASTWRNYEQYV.

This clonotype was recorded many times. The library was prepared for alpha chains; this beta chain is a stray read, so its frequency means little. This chain uses TRBV3-1 with TRBJ2-7; D perhaps matches TRBD1 (6 bases). The CDR3 totals 14 residues. Germline lookup yields CDR1 LGHDT and CDR2 YNNKEL (reference sequence). Trimming shortened V by 0 bases and J by 3 bases, and 9 bases separated the two germline ends. CDR3 sequence (DNA): TGTGCCAGCAGCCAAGATGCGGACAGCTACGAGCAGTACGTC. Translating it yields CASSQDADSYEQYV.

This clonotype was recorded a few times. Little can be read into the size of this beta chain, an off-target read in a library designed for alpha chains. J is TRBJ2-2 and V is TRBV7-2; the match to TRBD2 covers 8 bases. The V gene end was trimmed by 2 bases and the J gene end by 6 bases; junction bases not matched to a gene: 8. Per germline, CDR1 SGHTA and CDR2 FQGNSA. The CDR3 covers 16 residues. The CDR3 nucleotides are TGTGCCAGCAGCTTAACTAGCGGCTCTGTCGCCGGGGAGCTGTTTTTT. Translating gives CASSLTSGSVAGELFF.

A remark on this clonotype: The library was built for alpha chains, so this beta chain is an off-target read and its size means little. This chain's CDR3 is CSAKWALRGTEAFF. The CDR3 DNA reads as TGCAGTGCCAAGTGGGCCCTTAGGGGAACTGAAGCTTTCTTT. The chain links TRBV20-1 to TRBJ1-1, with a tentative D call TRBD1 (5 bases). CDR3 length: 14 amino acids. V was pared by 6 bases and J by 5 bases, with 19 bases between. Germline CDR1 DFQATT, CDR2 SNEGSKA (reference sequence).

This clonotype was counted ten times or more. This beta chain came through as a stray read in a library set up for alpha chains, and its size says little. V is TRBV28 and J is TRBJ2-7; tentative D call: TRBD1 (6 bases). Trimming removed 5 bases from V and 1 base from J, with 15 bases in between. This CDR3 has 15 residues. CDR1 MDHEN and CDR2 SYDVKM come from the germline V gene. CDR3 bases: TGTGCCAGCAGTAGGGCCGGGACACGGTCCTACGAGCAGTACGTC. Translation gives CASSRAGTRSYEQYV.

The table lists this clonotype with many counts. Little can be read into the size of this beta chain, an off-target read in a library designed for alpha chains. This chain connects TRBV12-3 or TRBV12-4 to TRBJ2-1; 12 bases align to TRBD1. This CDR3 has 16 residues. The V gene end was trimmed by 6 bases and the J gene end by 6 bases; junction bases not matched to a gene: 9. CDR3 in amino acids: CASRSRPGQGANEQFF. Written as DNA, the CDR3 is TGTGCCAGCAGATCTCGTCCGGGACAGGGGGCCAATGAGCAGTTCTTC.

Within the sample, this clonotype is medium-sized (0.01 to 0.1%). With the library built for alpha chains, this beta chain is off target and its frequency is not meaningful. The genes are TRBV20-1 and TRBJ1-5; the D gene is possibly TRBD1 (5 bases). With 1 base removed from V and 4 bases from J, the gap between germline ends came to 5 bases. In germline, CDR1 is DFQATT, CDR2 SNEGSKA (reference sequence). The CDR3 runs to 12 residues. CDR3 DNA: TGCAGTGCTAGAGGGGGGAATCAGCCCCAGCATTTT. Translating gives CSARGGNQPQHF.

This clonotype was counted many times. For a library built for alpha chains, this beta chain is a stray read; little rests on its size. The chain combines TRBV7-9 with TRBJ1-1; a possible D gene is TRBD1 (5 bases). The CDR3 has 14 amino acids. Between the trimmed V and J ends, which lost 1 base and 5 bases, there was a span of 11 bases. CDR1 is SEHNR and CDR2 is FQNEAQ in the germline V gene (reference sequence). The CDR3 coding sequence is TGTGCCAGCAGCTTAGAGTCAGGGAATACTGAAGCTTTCTTT. As protein: CASSLESGNTEAFF.

This clonotype was observed many times. Being off target in a library aimed at alpha chains, this beta chain has a size of little meaning. This sequence joins TRBV28 and TRBJ1-4; maybe TRBD1 (5 bases). The germline V gene encodes CDR1 MDHEN and CDR2 SYDVKM. V dropped 10 bases and J dropped 6 bases, with 15 bases sitting between them. There are 13 residues in the CDR3. The CDR3 DNA reads TGTGCCACCAGCCCCGGAGGGGATGAAAAACTGTTTTTT. Its protein is CATSPGGDEKLFF.

This clonotype was seen repeatedly, ten times or more. This beta chain is a stray sequence in a library constructed for alpha chains; its clone size is not meaningful. The chain uses TRBV20-1 and TRBJ2-3, with 11 bases aligning to TRBD2. This CDR3 comprises 13 residues. J gave up 6 bases and V 6 bases, and 5 bases lay outside the gene matches. Germline CDR1 is DFQATT and CDR2 is SNEGSKA (reference sequence). As DNA, the CDR3 is TGCAGTGCGGGGCTAGCGGGAGGCGATACGCAGTATTTT. Residues: CSAGLAGGDTQYF.

This clonotype has only a few counts. This beta chain is a stray sequence in a library constructed for alpha chains; its clone size is not meaningful. The chain is built from TRBV28 and TRBJ1-2, with 7 bases matching TRBD1. The trim removed 10 bases at V and 1 base at J, leaving 9 bases unmatched. Germline lookup yields CDR1 MDHEN and CDR2 SYDVKM. This CDR3 is 14 amino acids long. CDR3 residues: CATTTGIFNYGYTF. The CDR3 DNA reads TGTGCCACCACGACAGGGATTTTTAACTATGGCTACACCTTC.

With respect to this clonotype: The library was built for alpha chains, so this beta chain is an off-target read and its size means little. The chain combines TRBV6-2 or TRBV6-3 with TRBJ1-6; D is perhaps TRBD1 (5 bases). Per germline, CDR1 MNHEY and CDR2 SVGEGT. Trimming shortened V by 4 bases and J by 10 bases, and 14 bases separated the two germline ends. This CDR3 has 14 amino acids. The CDR3 nucleotides read TGTGCCAGCAGTTGGGCCAGGGTTGGATCACCCCTCCACTTT. As protein: CASSWARVGSPLHF.

By sample fraction, this clonotype is medium-sized. The library was prepared for alpha chains; this beta chain is a stray read, so its frequency means little. V and J are TRBV20-1 and TRBJ1-6; 7 bases are shared with TRBD1. Germline-derived CDR1 and CDR2 are DFQATT and SNEGSKA (reference sequence). With 6 bases clipped from V and 0 bases from J, the junction kept 8 bases outside the gene matches. The CDR3 contains 16 residues. CDR3: CSASGTASSYNSPLHF. As DNA, the CDR3 is TGCAGTGCAAGTGGGACAGCGAGCTCCTATAATTCACCCCTCCACTTT.

As for this clonotype: Because the library targeted alpha chains, this beta chain is an off-target read whose size means little. The chain joins TRBV14 to TRBJ2-1, with 7 bases aligning to TRBD2. The CDR3 extends over 12 amino acids. Germline V gives CDR1 SGHDN, CDR2 FVKESK. With 4 bases clipped from V and 9 bases from J, the junction kept 3 bases outside the gene matches. This CDR3 reads CASSPGRAEQFF. The CDR3 coding sequence is TGTGCCAGCAGCCCGGGGAGGGCTGAGCAGTTCTTC.

In its sample, this clonotype was seen many times. Because this beta chain is a stray read in a library intended to capture alpha chains, its abundance should not be given much weight. This chain links TRBV4-2 with TRBJ2-3, with D unclear. V lost 2 bases to trimming and J lost 4 bases, with 10 bases between them. The CDR3 runs to 14 residues. CDR1 LGHNA and CDR2 YNFKEQ come from the germline V gene. The CDR3 spells CASSQMALSDTQYF. In nucleotides, the CDR3 is TGTGCCAGCAGCCAAATGGCCCTTTCAGATACGCAGTATTTT.

This clonotype has a count of ten or more. This beta chain is an off-target read within a library intended for alpha chains, so its frequency means little. The J gene is TRBJ2-7, the V gene TRBV20-1; the D gene could be TRBD1 or TRBD2 (5 bases each). The CDR3 extends over 14 amino acids. The germline V gene has CDR1 DFQATT and CDR2 SNEGSKA (reference sequence). Trimming stripped 2 bases from V and 6 bases from J, with 17 bases between. The CDR3 is CSARSLSTGLEQYF. As DNA, the CDR3 is TGCAGTGCTAGATCCCTGTCGACGGGGCTCGAGCAGTACTTC.

A note on this clonotype: The library was built for alpha chains, so this beta chain is an off-target read and its size means little. The V gene is TRBV20-1, the J gene TRBJ1-5; D possibly corresponds to TRBD1 (5 bases). V lost 1 base to trimming and J lost 9 bases, with 13 bases between them. CDR3 length: 13 residues. CDR1 and CDR2 (germline): DFQATT, SNEGSKA (reference sequence). The CDR3 spells CSARAGEGLPQHF. The CDR3 coding sequence is TGCAGTGCTAGAGCGGGGGAGGGACTGCCCCAGCATTTT.

In its sample, this clonotype is medium-sized. With the library built for alpha chains, this beta chain is off target and its frequency is not meaningful. The chain combines TRBV12-3 or TRBV12-4 with TRBJ1-2, with D possibly being TRBD1 (6 bases). V was shortened by 5 bases and J by 4 bases, with 14 bases between the two germline ends. The CDR3 has 14 amino acids. CDR3 DNA: TGTGCCAGCAGTCGAATCAGGGGCAGCTATGGCTACACCTTC. It is translated as CASSRIRGSYGYTF.

This clonotype was detected ten times or more. As an off-target read in a library built for alpha chains, this beta chain has a frequency of little significance. The V gene is TRBV28, the J gene TRBJ2-7; the D gene is possibly TRBD1 (5 bases). The CDR3 extends over 16 amino acids. Germline CDR1 is MDHEN and CDR2 is SYDVKM. Trimming took 6 bases from V and 2 from J, leaving 20 bases between them. The DNA of the CDR3 is TGTGCCAGCAGCTCAGGAGCAGGGTCCGTAACCTACGAGCAGTACTTC. Amino acid sequence: CASSSGAGSVTYEQYF.

This clonotype is labeled as medium-sized. For a library built for alpha chains, this beta chain is a stray read; little rests on its size. J is TRBJ1-3 and V is TRBV9; D is ambiguous. V was trimmed by 4 bases and J by 3 bases, leaving 14 bases between them. The length of the CDR3 is 15 residues. Germline V gives CDR1 SGDLS, CDR2 YYNGEE. CDR3 coding DNA: TGTGCCAGCAGCTCCGGTCCTGGGCTTGGAAACACCATATATTTT. Translated: CASSSGPGLGNTIYF.

By frequency in the sample, this clonotype is medium-sized. Being off target in a library aimed at alpha chains, this beta chain has a size of little meaning. The chain employs TRBV15 and TRBJ2-1, with D perhaps assigned TRBD1 or TRBD2 (5 bases each). There are 15 residues in the CDR3. V lost 5 bases to trimming and J lost 9 bases, with 20 bases between them. The germline V gene encodes CDR1 LNHNV and CDR2 YYDKDF (reference sequence). The CDR3 region has the DNA TGTGCCACCAGCCGAGGGGCCGAGCTCAAGGGTGAGCAGTTCTTC. Amino acids: CATSRGAELKGEQFF.

This clonotype has more than one count but fewer than ten. As an off-target read in a library built for alpha chains, this beta chain has a frequency of little significance. This chain joins TRBV28 and TRBJ1-1; D might be TRBD1 (6 bases). Germline V lookup: CDR1 MDHEN, CDR2 SYDVKM. Between the trimmed V and J ends, which lost 3 bases and 0 bases, there was a span of 14 bases. The length of the CDR3 is 16 residues. The CDR3 DNA is TGTGCCAGCAGTTTCACATTCCGGGGGCTGAACACTGAAGCTTTCTTT. Its protein is CASSFTFRGLNTEAFF.

In its sample, this clonotype is medium-sized. A library made for alpha chains picked up this beta chain off target, so its size means little. This chain uses TRBV28 with TRBJ2-5; D is possibly TRBD2 (5 bases). With 7 bases removed from V and 7 bases from J, the gap between germline ends came to 25 bases. Germline values: CDR1 MDHEN, CDR2 SYDVKM. The CDR3 contains 16 residues. The CDR3 DNA is TGTGCCAGCAAATTAGCTTTGGGGTCCTTTGCGGGGACCCAGTACTTC. This gives the protein CASKLALGSFAGTQYF.

In its sample, this clonotype is medium-sized. Because the library targeted alpha chains, this beta chain is an off-target read whose size means little. This rearrangement joins TRBV28 to TRBJ1-1, with D possibly being TRBD1 (5 bases). The germline V and J ends were trimmed by 4 bases and 1 base, with 10 bases remaining between them. This CDR3 spans 14 amino acids. Germline values: CDR1 MDHEN, CDR2 SYDVKM. The CDR3 sequence is CASSSGTPNTEAFF. CDR3 nucleotides: TGTGCCAGCAGTTCTGGGACCCCGAACACTGAAGCTTTCTTT.